Presented here are 6 T cell receptor beta chains from one specimen sequenced in a study of blood T cell repertoires in COVID-19. Measured with immunoSEQ multiplex PCR; TCRdb has only the in-frame clones, and not every one. The data contain approximately 250,000 clones, about nine tenths of them singletons. The sample taken for sequencing was peripheral blood. The receptor source for this set is a young man with COVID-19, enrolled during active disease.

The V and J genes are TRBV12-3 or TRBV12-4 and TRBJ2-7; 7 bases align to TRBD2. The CDR3 has 12 amino acids. V lost 4 bases, J lost 7 bases, and 4 bases stayed unmatched. CDR3 DNA: TGTGCCAGCAGTTGGGACTATAGGGAGCAGTACTTC. The encoded protein is CASSWDYREQYF.

The rearrangement links TRBV2 to TRBJ1-2; D unclear. Trimming took off 5 bases at V and 2 bases at J, with 9 bases between the two ends. CDR1 SNHLY and CDR2 FYNNEI come from the germline V gene. This CDR3 spans 13 amino acids. The CDR3, as DNA: TGTGCCAGCAGTTCGGGATCGAACTATGGCTACACCTTC. Translating it yields CASSSGSNYGYTF.

The V and J genes are TRBV27 and TRBJ2-4, with D maybe TRBD2 (6 bases). Per germline, CDR1 MNHEY and CDR2 SMNVEV (reference sequence). This CDR3 region has 14 residues. V lost 5 bases and J 0 bases, leaving 8 bases between the germline ends. The CDR3 region is CASSLEGAKNIQYF. The CDR3 bases are TGTGCCAGCAGTCTGGAGGGAGCCAAAAACATTCAGTACTTC.

V and J are TRBV19 and TRBJ1-1, with D possibly matching TRBD1 (6 bases). The CDR3 consists of 13 residues. In germline, CDR1 is LNHDA, CDR2 SQIVND (reference sequence). The CDR3 nucleotides are TGTGGGGTTAACAGGGTGATGAACACTGAAGCTTTCTTT. It encodes CGVNRVMNTEAFF.

The V and J genes are TRBV9 and TRBJ2-1; 14 positions match TRBD2. Trimming at V came to 3 bases and at J to 9 bases, leaving 8 bases not matched to a gene. The CDR3 has 16 amino acids. Germline values: CDR1 SGDLS, CDR2 YYNGEE. The chain's CDR3 is CASSDLTSGGAGEQFF. The CDR3 nucleotides are TGTGCCAGCAGCGACCTGACTAGCGGGGGGGCAGGTGAGCAGTTCTTC. Supplemented by reference TRBV9 and TRBJ2-1, the full variable domain reads DSGVTQTPKHLITATGQRVTLRCSPRSGDLSVYWYQQSLDQGLQFLIQYYNGEERAKGNILERFSAQQFPDLHSELNLSSLELGDSALYFCASSDLTSGGAGEQFFGPGTRLTVL.

This rearrangement joins TRBV30 to TRBJ1-3; D gene unclear. Looked up from germline, CDR1 is GTSNPN and CDR2 is SVGIG (reference sequence). Trimming removed 0 bases at V and 0 bases at J, with 9 bases between. The CDR3 loop spans 15 amino acids. In nucleotides, the CDR3 is TGTGCCTGGAGTGTTGGAGAGAGCTCTGGAAACACCATATATTTT. It yields the protein CAWSVGESSGNTIYF.